A selection of T cell receptor beta chains follows, all from one sample in a study of cytomegalovirus exposure and HLA in healthy donors. The table came from immunoSEQ multiplex PCR; TCRdb's copy has only in-frame clones and leaves some out. Of about 130,000 clones detected, roughly three quarters appear once; the ten largest clones hold approximately 0.9%. Source material: PBMCs. The receptors here all came from an older woman in good health and CMV-seronegative. The CDR3 runs from the conserved cysteine through the conserved F or W. D genes are given only for firm matches. Some rows mark clone size as missing; the rest say once, few, many or name a class of expanded clone.

cdr3_nt cdr3_aa clone_size j_call d_call v_call
TGCGCCAGCAGCTTTCCTACCGACAGGAACACCGGGGAGCTGTTTTTT CASSFPTDRNTGELFF - TRBJ2-2 - TRBV5-1
TGTGCCAGTAGTAGAGCGACAGGGGGCGATCAGCCCCAGCATTTT CASSRATGGDQPQHF - TRBJ1-5 TRBD1 TRBV19
TGTGCCAGCTCAGCGAGCTCCTATAATTCACCCCTCCACTTT CASSASSYNSPLHF - TRBJ1-6 - TRBV18
TGCGCCAGCAGCCTGAAGACGGACTTCTCTGGAAACACCATATATTTT CASSLKTDFSGNTIYF - TRBJ1-3 - TRBV4-1
TGTGCCAGCAGCTCTCAACAGAGCTCTGGGGCCAACGTCCTGACTTTC CASSSQQSSGANVLTF - TRBJ2-6 - TRBV11-2
TGTGCCAGCAGGACGGGACAGGGTAGTGAAAAACTGTTTTTT CASRTGQGSEKLFF - TRBJ1-4 TRBD1 TRBV6-1
TGTGCCAGCAGTACCCGCCGACAGGCACAAGAGACCCAGTACTTC CASSTRRQAQETQYF - TRBJ2-5 - TRBV6-1
TGCGCCAGCAGCCAAGAGGTTGCGACAGGGGGCTACACCTTC CASSQEVATGGYTF - TRBJ1-2 TRBD1 TRBV4-1
TGTGCCACCAGCAGAGGGCAGGGACTAGCGACCGCCTACGAGCAGTACTTC CATSRGQGLATAYEQYF - TRBJ2-7 TRBD2 TRBV15
TGCGCCAGCAGCCGCCCGGGGCAGGGGCAAGAGACCCAGTACTTC CASSRPGQGQETQYF - TRBJ2-5 - TRBV4-1
TGTGCCAGCAGCGGCGGACTAGCGAACACCGGGGAGCTGTTTTTT CASSGGLANTGELFF - TRBJ2-2 TRBD2 TRBV9
TGTGCCAGTAGTATGGGAGGACTAGCGGGGGCGGTTGAGACCCAGTACTTC CASSMGGLAGAVETQYF - TRBJ2-5 TRBD2 TRBV19
TGCGCCAGCACCGACTCCGATGAGCAGTTCTTC CASTDSDEQFF - TRBJ2-1 - TRBV5-1
TGCGCCAGCAGAAGCAGGGGAAGCGGGGAGCTGTTTTTT CASRSRGSGELFF few TRBJ2-2 - TRBV4-1
TGTGCCAGCAGCTCGGGGGGGGTGGACGAGCAGTACTTC CASSSGGVDEQYF - TRBJ2-7 TRBD2 TRBV11-3
TGTGCCAGCTCTGGACTACAGGGGGTGAATGAAAAACTGTTTTTT CASSGLQGVNEKLFF - TRBJ1-4 TRBD1 TRBV18
TGCGCCAGCAGCGCCGGAACAGTTAATTCACCCCTCCACTTT CASSAGTVNSPLHF few TRBJ1-6 - TRBV5-1
TGTGCCACCCAGGAGAACACTGAAGCTTTCTTT CATQENTEAFF - TRBJ1-1 - TRBV19
TGTGCCAGCAGCTTAGGGTCAACAGGGCGTCGCAATCAGCCCCAGCATTTT CASSLGSTGRRNQPQHF - TRBJ1-5 - TRBV7-9
TGTGCCAGTAGCTACGGGGGTGATAGCAATCAGCCCCAGCATTTT CASSYGGDSNQPQHF - TRBJ1-5 - TRBV19
TGTGCCAGCAGCTCCACAGGGGGGCGGACTGAAGCTTTCTTT CASSSTGGRTEAFF - TRBJ1-1 TRBD1 TRBV7-2
TGTGCCAGCAGTCCCAGACCGGCGGGTTATAGCAATCAGCCCCAGCATTTT CASSPRPAGYSNQPQHF - TRBJ1-5 - TRBV27
TGTGCCAGCAGTTACTCGATGCACGGGACAGGGTCCTTC CASSYSMHGTGSF - TRBJ2-7 TRBD1 TRBV6-6
TGTGCCAGCAGTGAAGGACCAGGGCGCAATCAGCCCCAGCATTTT CASSEGPGRNQPQHF - TRBJ1-5 - TRBV6-1
TGTGCCAGCAGTCCCTCGAGCTCCTACGAGCAGTACTTC CASSPSSSYEQYF - TRBJ2-7 - TRBV28
TGTGCCAGCAGCCGGGTGGGGGGGTCGAACACCGGGGAGCTGTTTTTT CASSRVGGSNTGELFF - TRBJ2-2 TRBD2 TRBV7-9
TGTGCCAGCAGTTCAAGCGAGCCCGCTACTTACAATGAGCAGTTCTTC CASSSSEPATYNEQFF - TRBJ2-1 - TRBV6-5
TGCGCCAGCCGCACCAGGACAGGTACCTACGAGCAGTACTTC CASRTRTGTYEQYF - TRBJ2-7 TRBD1 TRBV5-1
TGTGCCAGCAGCCACCCGACATCCGGGACAGGGGTCCAAGACACAGATACGCAGTATTTT CASSHPTSGTGVQDTDTQYF - TRBJ2-3 TRBD1 TRBV4-2
TGCGCCAGCAGCGAACTAGCGGGGGGGATTAATGAGCAGTTCTTC CASSELAGGINEQFF - TRBJ2-1 TRBD2 TRBV10-1
TGTGCCACCAGCAGAGGGGGGGCGGGGGAAAGAATCGGGACCCAGTACTTC CATSRGGAGERIGTQYF - TRBJ2-5 - TRBV15
TGTGCCAGCAGCTGGGCGGGAGGGTACAATGAGCAGTTCTTC CASSWAGGYNEQFF - TRBJ2-1 TRBD2 TRBV27
TGTGCCAGCAGACACAATTTGTTAGGGACAGGGAGATCGAATTCACCCCTCCACTTT CASRHNLLGTGRSNSPLHF once TRBJ1-6 TRBD1 TRBV2
TGTGCCAGCAGCTTAAGTCGGGACTACACGCAGTATTTT CASSLSRDYTQYF - TRBJ2-3 TRBD2 TRBV7-3
TGCGCCAGCAGCTTGGCCGAGAGACAGAGAATCCAAAGGGCTGAAGCTTTCTTT CASSLAERQRIQRAEAFF - TRBJ1-1 - TRBV5-1
TGTGCCTGGAGTTCTCCGACAGTAAACTATGGCTACACCTTC CAWSSPTVNYGYTF - TRBJ1-2 - TRBV30
TGTGCCAGCAGCGTAAAGACAGGGGCCAGCTCCTACGAGCAGTACTTC CASSVKTGASSYEQYF - TRBJ2-7 TRBD1 TRBV9
TGTGCCAGTCAGTATGGCGGGGGCATCGCGGATGGCTACACCTTC CASQYGGGIADGYTF - TRBJ1-2 - TRBV19
TGTGCCAGCACCCGGCGGCGGGAGCTGACCGATGAGCAGTTCTTC CASTRRRELTDEQFF - TRBJ2-1 TRBD2 TRBV6-1
TGTGCCAGCAGGAGTAGCAATCAGCCCCAGCATTTT CASRSSNQPQHF - TRBJ1-5 - TRBV28
TGCAGCGCCGGTGCCGGGACACCAGCGTACGAGCAGTACTTC CSAGAGTPAYEQYF - TRBJ2-7 - TRBV29-1
TGTGCCAGCAAGACGGGGGGAGCATTCCCCTCAGTACGGGCAACTAATGAAAAACTGTTTTTT CASKTGGAFPSVRATNEKLFF - TRBJ1-4 - TRBV28
TGTGCCAGCAGAAAAAATGCAGGGTCGAGGGACACTGGCGAGCAGTACTTC CASRKNAGSRDTGEQYF - TRBJ2-7 - TRBV27
TGTGCCAGCTCACCCTCCGGGAGATACACAGATACGCAGTATTTT CASSPSGRYTDTQYF - TRBJ2-3 - TRBV18
TGTTCCAGCAGCTTAGCCCAATTAGCGAGAGAAAAACTGTTTTTT CSSSLAQLAREKLFF - TRBJ1-4 - TRBV7-9
TGTGCCAGCAGCTTAGGCAGCGGGGGCCCAGATACGCAGTATTTT CASSLGSGGPDTQYF - TRBJ2-3 TRBD2 TRBV7-2
TGTGCCATCAGTCCTGGACTAGCGGGCAACTACGAGCAGTACTTC CAISPGLAGNYEQYF few TRBJ2-7 TRBD2 TRBV10-3
TGCGCCAGCAGCTTGGCACAGGGCAGCTCTAATGAAAAACTGTTTTTT CASSLAQGSSNEKLFF - TRBJ1-4 - TRBV5-1
TGTGCCAGCAGCTTGTTTACTAGCGGAGCCTACAATGAGCAGTTCTTC CASSLFTSGAYNEQFF few TRBJ2-1 TRBD2 TRBV5-6
TGTGCCAGCAGTTACTCGATAGTGACGGGAGAGGGGTTCTTC CASSYSIVTGEGFF - TRBJ2-1 - TRBV6-6
TGTGCCAGCAGTTACAGAACGGGGGGCTCCGTTTACGAGCAGTACTTC CASSYRTGGSVYEQYF - TRBJ2-7 - TRBV7-8
TGTGCCAGCCGTAGGGGGGGCACCGGGGAGCTGTTTTTT CASRRGGTGELFF - TRBJ2-2 - TRBV6-4